Here is one TCR beta chain with its context. Then a second PCR, running about 7 to 11 cycles, was carried out with a sample-barcoded 5' primer and a J-beta primer mix. In TCRdb, the 5' RACE reads were re-called with MiXCR into one record per CDR3 protein. The sample records about 1.6 million distinct CDR3 sequences, roughly 32% being singletons. It was about 10 milliliters of peripheral blood that were drawn from each donor. They isolated at least 6 million PBMCs from each sample. The entry originates in a study of blood T cells in healthy people across ages. Trimming cost V 0 bases and J 2 bases; bases outside gene matches: 5. The germline V gene encodes CDR1 DFQATT and CDR2 SNEGSKA (reference sequence). The CDR3 totals 15 residues.

The TCR originated in a woman under 40 in good health. The sequenced material came from blood. The chain uses TRBV20-1 and TRBJ2-7; 9 bases match TRBD1. The CDR3 sequence: CSARDRGQGPYEQYF. The CDR3 DNA is TGCAGTGCTAGAGATAGGGGACAGGGCCCCTACGAGCAGTACTTC.